The sample holds one count of the clone carrying this TCR beta chain. This entry comes from a study of blood T cell repertoires in COVID-19. Whole-study context: Specimens from acute and convalescent COVID-19 originated in the United States, Italy and Spain. Nucleic acid was either cDNA or gDNA, and it came from T cells, B-cell-depleted T cells, or PBMCs.

Profiling relied on immunoSEQ multiplex PCR, and the TCRdb table lists in-frame clones only, not all of them. The sample comprises about 69,000 clones, more than 75% of which are singletons, and 16% rests with the top ten. Germline V gives CDR1 DFQATT, CDR2 SNEGSKA (reference sequence). Trimming at V came to 3 bases and at J to 1 base, leaving 10 bases not matched to a gene. The CDR3 has 16 amino acids. The source material was peripheral blood. The TCR originated in a man aged 35-49 years with COVID-19, enrolled during active disease. J is TRBJ2-3 and V is TRBV20-1, with TRBD1 identical over 7 bases. Here the CDR3 reads CSASARQGWGTDTQYF. For the CDR3, the DNA is TGCAGTGCTAGTGCCCGACAGGGATGGGGCACAGATACGCAGTATTTT.